One sample yielded the 6 T cell receptor beta chains listed below, sequenced in a study of CD8 T cells in Susac syndrome (dated by TCRdb to about 2019). The method was the immunoSEQ multiplex PCR assay. RNA was extracted with the RNeasy kit and about 0.5 to 1 ug was reverse transcribed using random hexamers. TCRdb passed the public sequencing reads through fastp at Q25 and MiXCR, retaining productive beta sequences. Identical CDR3 proteins give one entry, which carries the most common genes and DNA. The sample includes about 120,000 distinct CDR3 sequences, with around 94% observed a single time. The leading ten clones occupy about 0.28% of the sample. Sequences were obtained from CD8+ T cells from PBMCs. The receptors were gathered from a human donor with Susac syndrome.

This chain connects TRBV4-2 to TRBJ2-1, with a weak D call TRBD2 (6 bases). The CDR3 covers 14 residues. Trimming pared 1 base from V and 8 bases from J, leaving 12 bases between. Germline CDR1 LGHNA, CDR2 YNFKEQ. The CDR3 loop is CASSQGLVFDEQFF. The CDR3 nucleotides are TGTGCCAGCAGCCAAGGACTAGTTTTCGATGAGCAGTTCTTC.

The chain combines TRBV7-8 with TRBJ2-1; 8 bases line up with TRBD2. The CDR3 loop spans 15 amino acids. CDR1 is SGHVS, CDR2 FQNEAQ, per germline. V was clipped by 5 bases and J by 4 bases; unmatched bases: 7. The chain's CDR3 is CASSLPAGGYNEQFF. CDR3 sequence (DNA): TGTGCCAGCAGCCTCCCGGCGGGGGGTTACAATGAGCAGTTCTTC.

The V call is TRBV29-1, the J call TRBJ2-7; D is possibly TRBD1 or TRBD2 (5 bases each). V lost 0 bases and J lost 6, with 12 bases in between. This CDR3 contains 13 residues. The germline V gene encodes CDR1 SQVTM and CDR2 ANQGSEA. CDR3 in amino acids: CSVEDEGRLEQYF. The CDR3 DNA is TGCAGCGTTGAAGACGAGGGACGGCTCGAGCAGTACTTC.

The chain recombines TRBV12-5 with TRBJ2-2; TRBD2 might be the D (5 bases). V was pared by 4 bases and J by 7 bases, with 10 bases between. The CDR3 extends over 13 amino acids. Germline-derived CDR1 and CDR2 are LGHNT and FRNRAP. The CDR3 coding sequence is TGTGCTAGTGGTTCCGGACTTGGCGGGGAGCTGTTTTTT. Translation: CASGSGLGGELFF.

This rearrangement joins TRBV3-1 to TRBJ2-7, with 7 bases that match TRBD1. The V and J ends lost 7 bases and 2 bases, in that order; junction bases with no gene match: 8. There are 14 residues in the CDR3. The V gene's germline CDR1 is LGHDT and CDR2 YNNKEL (reference sequence). In DNA form, the CDR3 reads TGTGCCAGCACCCACCGGGACAGCGCCTACGAGCAGTACTTC. It codes for CASTHRDSAYEQYF.

This chain links TRBV3-1 with TRBJ1-2; D is uncertain. The V end lost 1 base, the J end lost 7 bases, and 4 bases lay between the germline ends. Looked up from germline, CDR1 is LGHDT and CDR2 is YNNKEL (reference sequence). The CDR3 length is 11 residues. In nucleotides, the CDR3 is TGTGCCAGCAGCCAAGTGGGTGGCTACACCTTC. Encoded protein: CASSQVGGYTF.